This T cell receptor (beta chain) was sequenced for a study of cytomegalovirus exposure and HLA in healthy donors. In the PCR, 60 Vbeta and 13 Jbeta primers were used. Method: immunoSEQ multiplex PCR; TCRdb's copy keeps in-frame clones and lacks some. The sample contains more than 90,000 clones, about 70% of which appear only once. Likely unrecorded immune exposures existed in these nominally healthy donors. This TCR was sampled from a human donor in good health. The sample taken for sequencing was PBMCs.

This CDR3 is CASSLAGRDIEKLFF. As DNA, the CDR3 is TGTGCCAGCAGCTTAGCCGGCAGGGATATTGAAAAACTGTTTTTT. This chain connects TRBV11-2 to TRBJ1-4; weak D call: TRBD1 (5 bases). The V end was cut by 1 base, the J end by 7 bases, with 13 bases between. The germline gives CDR1 SGHAT, CDR2 FQNNGV. This CDR3 is built from 15 residues.